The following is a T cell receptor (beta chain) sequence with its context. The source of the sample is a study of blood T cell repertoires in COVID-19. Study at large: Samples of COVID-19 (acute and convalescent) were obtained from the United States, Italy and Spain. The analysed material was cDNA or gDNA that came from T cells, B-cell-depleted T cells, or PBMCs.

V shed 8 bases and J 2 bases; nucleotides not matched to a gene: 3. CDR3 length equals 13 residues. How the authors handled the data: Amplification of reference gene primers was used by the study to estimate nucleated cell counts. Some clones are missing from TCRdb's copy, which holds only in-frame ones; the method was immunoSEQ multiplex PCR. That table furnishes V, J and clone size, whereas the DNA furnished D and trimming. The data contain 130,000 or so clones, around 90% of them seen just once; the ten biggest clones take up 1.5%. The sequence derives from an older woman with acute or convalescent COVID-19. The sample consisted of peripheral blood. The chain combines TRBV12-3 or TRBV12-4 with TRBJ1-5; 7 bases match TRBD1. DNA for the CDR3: TGTGCCAGCGGCGGGACAGGCAATCAGCCCCAGCATTTT. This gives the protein CASGGTGNQPQHF.